Listed here is a single T cell receptor (beta chain). The data were taken from a study of T cell changes during pregnancy in multiple sclerosis. Germline CDR1 is SEHNR and CDR2 is FQNEAQ (reference sequence). This CDR3 contains 14 residues. V shed 3 bases and J 8 bases; nucleotides not matched to a gene: 7. Libraries were prepared by immunoSEQ multiplex PCR; TCRdb keeps only in-frame clonotypes and omits some of them. This table holds about 120,000 clones, about 94% found once. The chain carries TRBV7-9 and TRBJ1-2; 9 bases are shared with TRBD1. The sequence derives from a female donor with multiple sclerosis, enrolled in a pregnancy study. This specimen consisted of peripheral blood, obtained in the third trimester of pregnancy. As DNA, the CDR3 is TGTGCCAGCAGCTTTACCGGGACAGGGAGAGGCTACACCTTC. The encoded protein is CASSFTGTGRGYTF.